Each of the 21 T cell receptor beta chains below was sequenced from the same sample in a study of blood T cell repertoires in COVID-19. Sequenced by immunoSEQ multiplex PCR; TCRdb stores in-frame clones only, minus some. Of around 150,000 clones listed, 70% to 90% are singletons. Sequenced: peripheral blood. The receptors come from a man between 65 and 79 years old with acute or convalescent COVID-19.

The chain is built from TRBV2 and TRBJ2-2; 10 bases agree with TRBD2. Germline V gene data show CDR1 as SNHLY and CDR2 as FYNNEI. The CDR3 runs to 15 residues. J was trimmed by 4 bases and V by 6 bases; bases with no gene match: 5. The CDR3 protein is CASSPSGRVTGELFF. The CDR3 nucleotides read TGTGCCAGCAGCCCTAGCGGGAGAGTCACCGGGGAGCTGTTTTTT.

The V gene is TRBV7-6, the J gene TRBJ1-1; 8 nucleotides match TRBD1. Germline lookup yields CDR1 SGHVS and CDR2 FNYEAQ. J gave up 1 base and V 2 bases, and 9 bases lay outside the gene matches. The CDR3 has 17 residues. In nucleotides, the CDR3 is TGTGCCAGCAGCTTAAATCAGGGGGCACAGCAGAACACTGAAGCTTTCTTT. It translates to CASSLNQGAQQNTEAFF.

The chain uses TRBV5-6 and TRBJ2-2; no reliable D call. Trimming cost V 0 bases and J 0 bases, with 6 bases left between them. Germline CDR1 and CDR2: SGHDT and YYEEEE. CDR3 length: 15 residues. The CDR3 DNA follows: TGTGCCAGCAGCTTGGTGGGCGCGAACACCGGGGAGCTGTTTTTT. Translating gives CASSLVGANTGELFF.

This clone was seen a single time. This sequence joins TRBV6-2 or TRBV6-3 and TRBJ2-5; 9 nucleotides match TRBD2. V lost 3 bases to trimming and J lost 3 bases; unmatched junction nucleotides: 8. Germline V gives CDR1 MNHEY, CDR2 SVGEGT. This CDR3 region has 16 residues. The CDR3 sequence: CASSYTIAGVEETQYF. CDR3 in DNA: TGTGCCAGCAGTTATACCATAGCGGGAGTCGAAGAGACCCAGTACTTC.

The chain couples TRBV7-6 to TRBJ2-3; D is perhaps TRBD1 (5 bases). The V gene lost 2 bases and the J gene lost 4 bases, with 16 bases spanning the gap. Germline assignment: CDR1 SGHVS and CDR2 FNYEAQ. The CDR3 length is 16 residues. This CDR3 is CASSLSRPGLADTQYF. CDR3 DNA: TGTGCCAGCAGCTTAAGTCGGCCAGGGCTAGCAGATACGCAGTATTTT.

The CDR3 DNA reads TGTGCCAGCTCACCCGTCTCTGGGGCCAACGTCCTGACTTTC. Translation gives CASSPVSGANVLTF. The chain is built from TRBV18 and TRBJ2-6; no definite D call. CDR1 KGHSH and CDR2 LQKENI come from the germline V gene. Trimming left V 3 bases short and J 0 bases short, with 3 bases between. This CDR3 region has 14 residues. Using reference TRBV18 and TRBJ2-6 for the parts outside the CDR3, the full variable domain is NAGVMQNPRHLVRRRGQEARLRCSPMKGHSHVYWYRQLPEEGLKFMVYLQKENIIDESGMPKERFSAEFPKEGPSILRIQQVVRGDSAAYFCASSPVSGANVLTFGAGSRLTVL.

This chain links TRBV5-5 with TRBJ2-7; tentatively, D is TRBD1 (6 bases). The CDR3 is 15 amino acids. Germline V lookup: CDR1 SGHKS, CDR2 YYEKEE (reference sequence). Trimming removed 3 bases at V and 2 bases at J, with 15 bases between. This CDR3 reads CASSSQTGATYEQYF. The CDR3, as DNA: TGTGCCAGCAGCTCGCAGACAGGAGCTACCTACGAGCAGTACTTC.

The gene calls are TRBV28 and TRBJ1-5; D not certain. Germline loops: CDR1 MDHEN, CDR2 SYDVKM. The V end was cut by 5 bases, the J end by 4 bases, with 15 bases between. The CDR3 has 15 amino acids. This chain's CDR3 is CASSPRLGGNQPQHF. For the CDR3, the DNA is TGTGCCAGCAGTCCCCGACTCGGCGGAAATCAGCCCCAGCATTTT.

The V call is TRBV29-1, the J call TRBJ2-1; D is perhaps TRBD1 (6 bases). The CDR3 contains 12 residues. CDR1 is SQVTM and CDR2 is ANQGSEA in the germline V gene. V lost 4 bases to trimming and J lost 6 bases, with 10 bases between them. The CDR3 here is CSVGGQVNEQFF. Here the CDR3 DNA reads TGCAGCGTTGGGGGACAAGTCAATGAGCAGTTCTTC.

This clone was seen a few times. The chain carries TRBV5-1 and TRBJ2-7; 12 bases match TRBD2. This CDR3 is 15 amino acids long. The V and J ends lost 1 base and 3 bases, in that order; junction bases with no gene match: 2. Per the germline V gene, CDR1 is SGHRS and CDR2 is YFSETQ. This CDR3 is CASSLRTSGNYEQYF. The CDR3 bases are TGCGCCAGCAGCTTGAGGACTAGCGGGAACTACGAGCAGTACTTC.

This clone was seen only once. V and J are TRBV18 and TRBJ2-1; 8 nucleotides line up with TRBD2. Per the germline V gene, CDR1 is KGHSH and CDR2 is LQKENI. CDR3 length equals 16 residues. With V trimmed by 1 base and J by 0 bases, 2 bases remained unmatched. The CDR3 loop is CASSPLSGISYNEQFF. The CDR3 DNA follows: TGTGCCAGCTCACCACTTAGCGGGATCTCCTACAATGAGCAGTTCTTC.

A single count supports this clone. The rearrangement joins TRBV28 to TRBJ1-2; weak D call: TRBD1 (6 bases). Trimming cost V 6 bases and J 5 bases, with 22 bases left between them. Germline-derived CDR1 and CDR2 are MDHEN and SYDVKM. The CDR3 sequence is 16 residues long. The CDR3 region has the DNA TGTGCCAGCAGCCTCCCGACGGACAGCGGCCGATATGGCTACACCTTC. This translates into CASSLPTDSGRYGYTF.

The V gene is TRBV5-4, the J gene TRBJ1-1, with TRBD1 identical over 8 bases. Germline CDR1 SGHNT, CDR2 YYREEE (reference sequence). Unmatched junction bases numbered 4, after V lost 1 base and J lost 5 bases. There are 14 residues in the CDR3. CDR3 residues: CASSLTGGRTEAFF. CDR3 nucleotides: TGTGCCAGCAGCTTGACAGGGGGAAGGACTGAAGCTTTCTTT. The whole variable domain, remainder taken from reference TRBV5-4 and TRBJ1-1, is ETGVTQSPTHLIKTRGQQVTLRCSSQSGHNTVSWYQQALGQGPQFIFQYYREEENGRGNFPPRFSGLQFPNYSSELNVNALELDDSALYLCASSLTGGRTEAFFGQGTRLTVV.

This chain's CDR3 is CASSQGLANYEQYF. For the CDR3, the DNA is TGTGCCAGCAGCCAGGGACTAGCTAACTACGAGCAGTACTTC. V gene TRBV27 combines with J gene TRBJ2-7; 9 positions agree with TRBD2. V lost 6 bases, J lost 3 bases, and 6 bases stayed unmatched. The germline gives CDR1 MNHEY, CDR2 SMNVEV (reference sequence). The CDR3 has 14 residues.

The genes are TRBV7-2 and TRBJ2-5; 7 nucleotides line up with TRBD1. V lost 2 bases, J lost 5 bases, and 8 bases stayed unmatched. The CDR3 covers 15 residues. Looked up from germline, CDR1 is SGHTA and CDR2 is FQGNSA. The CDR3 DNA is TGTGCCAGCAGCTTAAAGACAGGGTCCAAGGAGACCCAGTACTTC. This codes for CASSLKTGSKETQYF.

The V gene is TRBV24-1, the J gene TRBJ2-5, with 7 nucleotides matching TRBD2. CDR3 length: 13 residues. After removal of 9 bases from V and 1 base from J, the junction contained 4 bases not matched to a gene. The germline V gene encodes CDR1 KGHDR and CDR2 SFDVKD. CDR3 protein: CATGGRGQETQYF. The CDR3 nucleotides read TGTGCCACCGGAGGGAGGGGCCAAGAGACCCAGTACTTC.

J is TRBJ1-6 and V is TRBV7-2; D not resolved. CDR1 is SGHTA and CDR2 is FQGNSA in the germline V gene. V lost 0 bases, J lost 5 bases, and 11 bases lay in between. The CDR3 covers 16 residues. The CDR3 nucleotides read TGTGCCAGCAGCTTAGCGTCGAACAGCCATAATTCACCCCTCCACTTT. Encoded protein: CASSLASNSHNSPLHF.

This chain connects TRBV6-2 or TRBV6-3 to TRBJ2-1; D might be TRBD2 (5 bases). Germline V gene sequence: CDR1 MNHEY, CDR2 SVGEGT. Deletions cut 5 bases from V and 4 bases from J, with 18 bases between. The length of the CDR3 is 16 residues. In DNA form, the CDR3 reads TGTGCCAGCAGTCAACGGACTTTGGGGTCATACAATGAGCAGTTCTTC. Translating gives CASSQRTLGSYNEQFF.

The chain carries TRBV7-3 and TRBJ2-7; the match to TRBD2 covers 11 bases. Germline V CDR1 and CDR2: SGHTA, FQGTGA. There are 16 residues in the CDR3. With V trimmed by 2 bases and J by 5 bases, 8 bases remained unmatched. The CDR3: CASSLLPSGRLNEQYF. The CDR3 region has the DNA TGTGCCAGCAGCTTACTTCCTAGCGGGAGGTTAAACGAGCAGTACTTC.

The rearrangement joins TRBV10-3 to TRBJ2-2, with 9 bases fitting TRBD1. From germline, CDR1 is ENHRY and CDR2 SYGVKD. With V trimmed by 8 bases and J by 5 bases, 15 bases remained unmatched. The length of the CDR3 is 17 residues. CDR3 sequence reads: CAIQETLQGAGTGELFF. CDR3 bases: TGTGCCATCCAGGAAACTCTACAGGGGGCAGGTACCGGGGAGCTGTTTTTT.

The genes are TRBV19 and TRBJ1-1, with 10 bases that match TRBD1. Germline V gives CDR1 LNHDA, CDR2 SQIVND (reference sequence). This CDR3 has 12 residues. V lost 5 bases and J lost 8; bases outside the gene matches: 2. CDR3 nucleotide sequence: TGTGCCAGTAGTTTGACAGGGGGCGAAGCTTTCTTT. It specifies CASSLTGGEAFF.